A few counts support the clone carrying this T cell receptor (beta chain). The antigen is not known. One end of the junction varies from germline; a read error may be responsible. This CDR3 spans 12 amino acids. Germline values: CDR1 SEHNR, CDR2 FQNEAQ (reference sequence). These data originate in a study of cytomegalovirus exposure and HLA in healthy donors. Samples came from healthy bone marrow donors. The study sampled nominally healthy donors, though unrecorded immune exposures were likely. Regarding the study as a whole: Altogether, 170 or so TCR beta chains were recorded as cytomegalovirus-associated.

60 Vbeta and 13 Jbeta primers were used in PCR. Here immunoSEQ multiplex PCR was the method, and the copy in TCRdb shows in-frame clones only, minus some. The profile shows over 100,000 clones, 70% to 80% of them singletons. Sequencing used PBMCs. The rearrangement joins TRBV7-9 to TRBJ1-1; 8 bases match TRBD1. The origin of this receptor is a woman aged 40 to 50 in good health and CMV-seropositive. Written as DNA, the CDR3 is TGTTCCAGCAGCCTGGACAGGGTTGAAGCTTTCTTT. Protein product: CSSSLDRVEAFF.